The source of this T cell receptor (beta chain) is a study of cytomegalovirus exposure and HLA in healthy donors. Whole-study findings and limits: Highly shared sequence variants in one cluster were likely a sequencing artifact.

As for this clone: Its antigen is currently unknown.

Participants comprised healthy donors of bone marrow. 13 Jbeta primers and 60 Vbeta primers were used for the PCR. The table came from immunoSEQ multiplex PCR; TCRdb's copy has only in-frame clones and leaves some out. The sample lists 95,000 or so clones, about 86% occurring once. The V and J ends lost 7 bases and 0 bases respectively, with 14 bases between them. Germline assignment: CDR1 MNHEY and CDR2 SMNVEV (reference sequence). The CDR3 length is 15 residues. This receptor was taken from a woman between 65 and 79 years old in good health and CMV-seropositive. The rearrangement links TRBV27 to TRBJ2-3; no reliable D call. Material for sequencing was PBMCs. CDR3 sequence reads: CASKLGSHSTDTQYF. CDR3 DNA: TGTGCCAGCAAGCTGGGCAGTCATAGCACAGATACGCAGTATTTT.